This T cell receptor (beta chain) was documented in a study of T cells in Graves' hyperthyroidism and ophthalmopathy. The germline gives CDR1 SQVTM, CDR2 ANQGSEA. V lost 5 bases, J lost 0 bases, and 7 bases stayed unmatched. The CDR3 covers 14 residues. The investigators amplified TCR beta CDR3 regions from RNA transcripts. Researchers ran a first-round RT-PCR on the TCR CDR3 using the HTBI primer set. TCRdb called the multiplex PCR reads again in MiXCR, with one record for every CDR3 protein. The table has 650,000 to 700,000 distinct CDR3 sequences, roughly a sixth seen once. The sample holds many counts of this clonotype.

This receptor was identified in a man over 45 with Graves' hyperthyroidism. This chain connects TRBV29-1 to TRBJ2-7; 7 bases agree with TRBD1. Sequences were obtained from blood. As DNA, the CDR3 is TGCAGCGTTACTTCCAGGGACAGCTCCTACGAGCAGTACTTC. It encodes CSVTSRDSSYEQYF.